This T cell receptor beta chain appears in the sequencing data of a study of T-cell memory formation after mild COVID-19. Study conclusions and caveats: Shrinking CD4+ clones were chiefly CM and EM; CD8+ ones were chiefly EMRA. In pre-infection memory, a portion of responding clones appeared, which suggested that cross-reactive memory joined.

The germline CDR1 and CDR2 sequences are LGHDT and YNNKEL (reference sequence). The CDR3 has 17 amino acids. J lost 0 bases, V lost 3 bases, and 4 bases had no gene match. Via MiXCR, TCRdb re-called the 5' RACE reads, giving one row per CDR3 protein. The sample records about 130,000 distinct CDR3 sequences, roughly 15% being singletons. Turning to this clonotype: Its antigen remains unknown.

This chain uses TRBV3-1 with TRBJ2-2; 10 nucleotides agree with TRBD2. This TCR derives from an adult woman who had mild COVID-19 (a few samples of this study predate the infection). Cell type and time point are not known. The sequencing input was PBMCs or a T cell subset sorted from them (not recorded which). CDR3 amino acids: CASSQGSGGPNTGELFF. The CDR3 DNA sequence: TGTGCCAGCAGCCAGGGTAGCGGGGGGCCGAACACCGGGGAGCTGTTTTTT.